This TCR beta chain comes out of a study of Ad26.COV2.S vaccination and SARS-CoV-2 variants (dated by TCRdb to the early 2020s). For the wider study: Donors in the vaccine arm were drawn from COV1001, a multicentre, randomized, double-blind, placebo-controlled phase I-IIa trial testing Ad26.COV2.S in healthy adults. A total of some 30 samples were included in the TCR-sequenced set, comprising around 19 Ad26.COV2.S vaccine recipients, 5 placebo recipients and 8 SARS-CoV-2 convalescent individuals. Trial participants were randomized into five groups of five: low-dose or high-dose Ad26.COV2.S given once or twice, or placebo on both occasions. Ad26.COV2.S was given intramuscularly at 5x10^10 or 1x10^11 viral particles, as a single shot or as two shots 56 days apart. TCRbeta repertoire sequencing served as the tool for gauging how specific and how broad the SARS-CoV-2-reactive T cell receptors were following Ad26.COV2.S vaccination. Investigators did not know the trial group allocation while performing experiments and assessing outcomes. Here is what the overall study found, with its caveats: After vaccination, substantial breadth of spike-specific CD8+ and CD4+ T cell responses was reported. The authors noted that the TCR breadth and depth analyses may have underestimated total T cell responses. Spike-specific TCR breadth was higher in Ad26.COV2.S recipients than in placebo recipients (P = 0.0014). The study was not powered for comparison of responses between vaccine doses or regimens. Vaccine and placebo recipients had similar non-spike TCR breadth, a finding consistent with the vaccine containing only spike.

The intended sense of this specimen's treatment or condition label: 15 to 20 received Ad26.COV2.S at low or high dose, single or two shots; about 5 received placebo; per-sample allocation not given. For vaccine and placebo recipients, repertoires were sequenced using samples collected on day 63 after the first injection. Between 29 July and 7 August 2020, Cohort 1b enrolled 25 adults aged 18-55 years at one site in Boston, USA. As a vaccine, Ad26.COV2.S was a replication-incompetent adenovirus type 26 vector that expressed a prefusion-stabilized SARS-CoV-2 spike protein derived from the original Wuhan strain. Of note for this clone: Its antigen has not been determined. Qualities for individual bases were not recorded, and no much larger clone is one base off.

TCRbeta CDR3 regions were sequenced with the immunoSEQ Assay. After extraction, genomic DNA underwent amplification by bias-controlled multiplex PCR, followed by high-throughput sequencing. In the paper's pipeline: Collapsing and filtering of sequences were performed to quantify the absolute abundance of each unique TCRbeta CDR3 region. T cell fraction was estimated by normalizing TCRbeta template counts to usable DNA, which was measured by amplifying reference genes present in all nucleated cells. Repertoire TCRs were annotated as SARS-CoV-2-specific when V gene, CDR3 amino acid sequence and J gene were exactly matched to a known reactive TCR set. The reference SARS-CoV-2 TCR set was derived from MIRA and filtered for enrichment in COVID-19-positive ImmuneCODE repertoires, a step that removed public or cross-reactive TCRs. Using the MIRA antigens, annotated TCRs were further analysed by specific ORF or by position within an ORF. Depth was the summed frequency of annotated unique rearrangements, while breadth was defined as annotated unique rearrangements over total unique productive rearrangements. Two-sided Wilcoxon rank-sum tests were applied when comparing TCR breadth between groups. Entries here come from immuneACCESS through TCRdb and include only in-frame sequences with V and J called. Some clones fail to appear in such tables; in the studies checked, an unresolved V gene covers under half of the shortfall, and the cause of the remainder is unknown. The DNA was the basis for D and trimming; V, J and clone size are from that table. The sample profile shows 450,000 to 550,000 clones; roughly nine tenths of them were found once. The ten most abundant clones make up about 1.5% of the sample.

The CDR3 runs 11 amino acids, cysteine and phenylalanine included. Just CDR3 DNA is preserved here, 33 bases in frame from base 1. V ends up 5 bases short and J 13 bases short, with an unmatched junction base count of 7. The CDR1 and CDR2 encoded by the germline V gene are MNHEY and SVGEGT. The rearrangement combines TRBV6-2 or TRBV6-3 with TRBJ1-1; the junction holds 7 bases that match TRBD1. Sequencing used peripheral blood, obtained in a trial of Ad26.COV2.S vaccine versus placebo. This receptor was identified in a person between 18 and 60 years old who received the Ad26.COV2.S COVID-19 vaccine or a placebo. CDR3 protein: CASSNAGGSFF. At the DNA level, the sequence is TGTGCCAGCAGTAACGCAGGGGGAAGTTTCTTT.